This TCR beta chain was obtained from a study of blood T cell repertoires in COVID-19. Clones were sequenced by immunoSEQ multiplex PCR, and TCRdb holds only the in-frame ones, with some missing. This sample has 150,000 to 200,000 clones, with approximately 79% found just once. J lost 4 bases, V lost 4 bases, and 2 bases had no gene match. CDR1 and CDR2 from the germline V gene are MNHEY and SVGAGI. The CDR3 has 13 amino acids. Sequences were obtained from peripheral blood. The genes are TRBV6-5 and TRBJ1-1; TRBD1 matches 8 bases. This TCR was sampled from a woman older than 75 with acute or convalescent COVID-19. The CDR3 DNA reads TGTGCCAGCAGTTCTACAGGGGGCACTGAAGCTTTCTTT. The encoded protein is CASSSTGGTEAFF.